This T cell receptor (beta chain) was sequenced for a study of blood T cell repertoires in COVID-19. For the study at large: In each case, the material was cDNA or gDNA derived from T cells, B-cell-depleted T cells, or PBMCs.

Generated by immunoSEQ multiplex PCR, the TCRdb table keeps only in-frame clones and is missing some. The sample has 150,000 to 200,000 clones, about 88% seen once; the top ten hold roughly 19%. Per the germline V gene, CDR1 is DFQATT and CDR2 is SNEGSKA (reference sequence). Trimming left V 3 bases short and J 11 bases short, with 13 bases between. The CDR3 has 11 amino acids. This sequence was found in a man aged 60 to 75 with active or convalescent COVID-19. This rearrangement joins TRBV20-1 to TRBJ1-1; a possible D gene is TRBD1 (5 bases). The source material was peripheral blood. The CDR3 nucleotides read TGCAGTGCTAGTTCTGGCGGGGGTGCTTTCTTT. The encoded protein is CSASSGGGAFF.